These 23 T cell receptor beta chains came from one sample sequenced in a study of cytomegalovirus exposure and HLA in healthy donors. Primers included in the PCR were 60 Vbeta and 13 Jbeta primers. Using immunoSEQ multiplex PCR, the repertoire was profiled, and TCRdb retains in-frame clones only, with some absent. This sample has about 130,000 clones; around four fifths occur once, and the top ten carry around 2.5%. Specimen: PBMCs. All receptors derive from a boy younger than 10 in good health and CMV-seronegative.

This chain uses TRBV6-1 with TRBJ2-4, with D unresolved. Trimming took off 2 bases at V and 4 bases at J, with 9 bases between the two ends. CDR3 length: 14 residues. From germline, CDR1 is MNHNS and CDR2 SASEGT. The CDR3 reads CASSELGRKNIQYF. The CDR3 DNA sequence: TGTGCCAGCAGTGAATTGGGCAGGAAAAACATTCAGTACTTC.

The rearrangement uses TRBV4-1 and TRBJ2-3; 9 bases agree with TRBD2. This CDR3 region has 15 residues. The V gene's germline CDR1 is MGHRA and CDR2 YSYEKL. Trimming at V came to 1 base and at J to 5 bases, leaving 4 bases not matched to a gene. CDR3 loop: CASSQALAGKDTQYF. In DNA form, the CDR3 reads TGCGCCAGCAGCCAAGCCCTAGCGGGGAAAGATACGCAGTATTTT.

This clone turned up a few times. V is TRBV29-1 and J is TRBJ2-1; 8 bases map to TRBD1. From germline, CDR1 is SQVTM and CDR2 ANQGSEA. Trimming at V came to 5 bases and at J to 13 bases, leaving 16 bases not matched to a gene. This CDR3 comprises 14 residues. The CDR3 here is CSVRDRYSGPAQFF. The CDR3 nucleotides read TGCAGCGTTCGGGACAGGTATAGCGGACCAGCTCAGTTCTTC.

The CDR3 here is CAWSATGTGELFF. CDR3 bases: TGTGCCTGGAGTGCCACAGGGACCGGGGAGCTGTTTTTT. V is TRBV30 and J is TRBJ2-2; a possible D gene is TRBD1 (6 bases). The CDR3 loop spans 13 amino acids. V gave up 1 base and J gave up 5 bases, with 8 bases separating them. Germline V gene lookup returns CDR1 GTSNPN and CDR2 SVGIG (reference sequence). Variable domain in full (rest from reference TRBV30 and TRBJ2-2): SQTIHQWPATLVQPVGSPLSLECTVEGTSNPNLYWYRQAAGRGLQLLFYSVGIGQISSEVPQNLSASRPQDRQFILSSKKLLLSDSGFYLCAWSATGTGELFFGEGSRLTVL.

The rearrangement links TRBV5-8 to TRBJ2-2; D is uncertain. Trimming took 4 bases from V and 3 from J, leaving 7 bases between them. This CDR3 is 13 amino acids long. CDR1 is SGHTS and CDR2 is YDEGEE in the germline V gene. The CDR3 protein is CASSPSHTGELFF. The DNA of the CDR3 is TGTGCCAGCAGCCCCTCTCACACCGGGGAGCTGTTTTTT.

DNA of the CDR3: TGTGCCAGCAGTGAAGGGCGGAAATGGGAGACCCAGTACTTC. Translating it yields CASSEGRKWETQYF. The chain recombines TRBV2 with TRBJ2-5; D remains ambiguous. CDR3 size: 14 residues. The germline V gene has CDR1 SNHLY and CDR2 FYNNEI. The V gene lost 1 base and the J gene lost 5 bases, with 11 bases spanning the gap.

The chain joins TRBV6-1 to TRBJ2-7; TRBD1 matches 8 bases. The length of the CDR3 is 16 residues. CDR1 and CDR2 from the germline V gene are MNHNS and SASEGT. Trimming cost V 2 bases and J 6 bases; bases outside gene matches: 12. As DNA, the CDR3 is TGTGCCAGCAGTGAATTGATAGGGACAGGAGACTTCGAGCAGTACTTC. As protein: CASSELIGTGDFEQYF.

This chain joins TRBV6-4 and TRBJ2-1; unclear D gene. Deletions cut 2 bases from V and 6 bases from J, with 5 bases between. Germline-derived CDR1 and CDR2 are MRHNA and SNTAGT. The CDR3 loop spans 12 amino acids. CDR3: CASSDAGNEQFF. The CDR3 DNA follows: TGTGCCAGCAGTGACGCCGGCAATGAGCAGTTCTTC.

The chain couples TRBV14 to TRBJ2-1; possible D gene TRBD2, 7 bases. The germline gives CDR1 SGHDN, CDR2 FVKESK. V was shortened by 4 bases and J by 3 bases, with 13 bases between the two germline ends. The CDR3 extends over 15 amino acids. CDR3 residues: CASSPVGGGYNEQFF. The CDR3 DNA is TGTGCCAGCAGCCCCGTAGGGGGGGGCTACAATGAGCAGTTCTTC. The whole variable domain, remainder taken from reference TRBV14 and TRBJ2-1, is EAGVTQFPSHSVIEKGQTVTLRCDPISGHDNLYWYRRVMGKEIKFLLHFVKESKQDESGMPNNRFLAERTGGTYSTLKVQPAELEDSGVYFCASSPVGGGYNEQFFGPGTRLTVL.

CDR3 DNA sequence: TGCGCCAGCAGCCAAGACGTCGAGCGGGACTACGAGCAGTACGTC. Translation: CASSQDVERDYEQYV. This sequence joins TRBV4-1 and TRBJ2-7; TRBD2 aligns across 7 bases. Germline CDR1 is MGHRA and CDR2 is YSYEKL. There are 15 residues in the CDR3. J was trimmed by 3 bases and V by 0 bases; bases with no gene match: 5.

J is TRBJ2-1 and V is TRBV4-2; 11 bases fit TRBD2. The CDR3 totals 19 residues. The trim removed 0 bases at V and 6 bases at J, leaving 13 bases unmatched. Germline V CDR1 and CDR2: LGHNA, YNFKEQ. The CDR3 bases are TGTGCCAGCAGCCAAGAGTCCCCCATGACTAGCGGGAACTTCAATGAGCAGTTCTTC. Translation gives CASSQESPMTSGNFNEQFF.

CDR3 DNA: TGTGCCAGCAGCCCCGCGGGAGCGGGAGAAGGCGAGCAGTACGTC. Its protein product is CASSPAGAGEGEQYV. V gene TRBV6-5 combines with J gene TRBJ2-7; 8 nucleotides line up with TRBD2. Unmatched junction bases numbered 13, after V lost 6 bases and J lost 6 bases. The CDR3 extends over 15 amino acids. Germline assignment: CDR1 MNHEY and CDR2 SVGAGI.

The V gene is TRBV19, the J gene TRBJ1-2, with 7 bases lining up with TRBD1. The CDR3 is 13 amino acids. Germline loops: CDR1 LNHDA, CDR2 SQIVND (reference sequence). The V segment lost 1 base and the J segment 8 bases; nucleotides outside the gene matches: 4. The CDR3 sequence: CASSIGQGRGYTF. The DNA for the CDR3 is TGTGCCAGTAGTATAGGACAGGGTCGCGGCTACACCTTC.

The chain recombines TRBV19 with TRBJ2-1; D might be TRBD2 (5 bases). This CDR3 spans 13 amino acids. V was clipped by 5 bases and J by 6 bases, with 11 bases between them. Germline loops: CDR1 LNHDA, CDR2 SQIVND (reference sequence). CDR3 loop: CASSPGVRNEQFF. Here the CDR3 DNA reads TGTGCCAGTAGTCCCGGGGTGCGCAATGAGCAGTTCTTC.

The chain uses TRBV6-6 and TRBJ1-2, with D possibly being TRBD1 (5 bases). The germline V gene encodes CDR1 MNHNY and CDR2 SVGAGI (reference sequence). CDR3 length: 13 amino acids. V lost 6 bases and J 4 bases, leaving 12 bases between the germline ends. CDR3 region: CASSEGRAYGYTF. The CDR3 DNA is TGTGCCAGCAGCGAGGGGAGGGCCTATGGCTACACCTTC.

This chain's CDR3 is CATFQGRGAYGYTF. CDR3 in DNA: TGTGCCACCTTCCAAGGTCGCGGAGCCTATGGCTACACCTTC. V usage is TRBV6-6 and J usage is TRBJ1-2; D unresolved. The CDR3 loop spans 14 amino acids. In germline, CDR1 is MNHNY, CDR2 SVGAGI (reference sequence). Deletions cut 10 bases from V and 4 bases from J, with 19 bases between.

The chain uses TRBV5-6 and TRBJ2-1; TRBD1 matches at 7 bases. CDR1 SGHDT and CDR2 YYEEEE come from the germline V gene. Trimming took 4 bases from V and 9 from J; bases not matched to a gene: 7. The CDR3 contains 13 residues. CDR3 residues: CASSPGQVGEQFF. The CDR3 DNA reads as TGTGCCAGCAGCCCCGGACAGGTCGGTGAGCAGTTCTTC.

The genes are TRBV13 and TRBJ2-1; 9 bases are a match to TRBD2. In germline, CDR1 is PRHDT, CDR2 FYEKMQ (reference sequence). The ends lost 3 bases at V and 6 bases at J; junction bases unmatched: 6. The CDR3 spans 15 residues. CDR3 protein: CASSFSSGTANEQFF. DNA for the CDR3: TGTGCCAGCAGCTTCTCTAGCGGGACCGCCAATGAGCAGTTCTTC.

The V and J genes are TRBV2 and TRBJ2-3; 12 nucleotides align to TRBD2. J gave up 6 bases and V 6 bases, and 13 bases lay outside the gene matches. Germline V CDR1 and CDR2: SNHLY, FYNNEI. This CDR3 comprises 17 residues. CDR3 sequence (DNA): TGTGCCAGCAGCCCCCAGAGACTAGCGGGAGCTGGGGATACGCAGTATTTT. Protein sequence: CASSPQRLAGAGDTQYF.

The rearrangement links TRBV2 to TRBJ1-1; D is undetermined. Trimming shortened V by 8 bases and J by 4 bases, and 8 bases separated the two germline ends. CDR3 length: 11 residues. Germline CDR1 is SNHLY and CDR2 is FYNNEI. CDR3 in amino acids: CASAGFTEAFF. CDR3 bases: TGTGCCAGCGCGGGCTTCACTGAAGCTTTCTTT.

V and J are TRBV7-3 and TRBJ1-1; no clear D gene. V was shortened by 5 bases and J by 4 bases, with 11 bases between the two germline ends. The CDR3 consists of 13 residues. Germline V gene lookup returns CDR1 SGHTA and CDR2 FQGTGA. CDR3 protein: CASSRDSRTEAFF. The CDR3 bases are TGTGCCAGCAGCCGAGACTCCCGCACTGAAGCTTTCTTT. The complete variable domain, with remaining parts taken from reference TRBV7-3 and TRBJ1-1, reads GAGVSQTPSNKVTEKGKYVELRCDPISGHTALYWYRQSLGQGPEFLIYFQGTGAADDSGLPNDRFFAVRPEGSVSTLKIQRTERGDSAVYLCASSRDSRTEAFFGQGTRLTVV.

This clone was found a few times. This chain links TRBV4-1 with TRBJ1-4, with D unresolved. Germline CDR1 and CDR2: MGHRA and YSYEKL. The V and J ends lost 2 bases and 8 bases respectively, with 18 bases between them. The CDR3 has 16 residues. Here the CDR3 DNA reads TGCGCCAGCAGCCAAAGGTTTGGACTGACGGTGGAAAAACTGTTTTTT. It specifies CASSQRFGLTVEKLFF.

The rearrangement joins TRBV5-1 to TRBJ1-3; 8 nucleotides agree with TRBD1. The CDR3 is made up of 16 amino acids. Losses at the gene ends were 1 base for V and 0 bases for J; bases not matched to a gene: 3. CDR1 and CDR2 (germline): SGHRS, YFSETQ. CDR3 amino acids: CASSLNDRGSGNTIYF. CDR3 in DNA: TGCGCCAGCAGCTTGAACGACAGGGGCTCTGGAAACACCATATATTTT.